This T cell receptor (beta chain) is drawn from a study of blood T cells in healthy people across ages. Findings and limits, study-wide: PBMC samples, being unsorted, prevented any conclusive comparison of naive and antigen-experienced cells.

This clonotype has just a few counts. Its antigen is as yet unknown. Using a J-beta primer mix together with a sample-barcoded 5' primer, a second PCR was run for roughly 6 to 12 cycles. TCRdb re-called the 5' RACE reads through MiXCR, storing one row per CDR3 protein. The repertoire holds fewer than 2,000,000 distinct CDR3 sequences, 34% seen once, with roughly 10% in the top ten. Total RNA was extracted at no less than 6 micrograms per sample. The CDR3 extends over 14 amino acids. Per germline, CDR1 SGHTA and CDR2 FQGTGA. V was shortened by 5 bases and J by 2 bases, with 12 bases between the two germline ends.

The sample taken for sequencing was blood. The TCR sequence derives from a woman in her twenties or thirties in good health. This sequence joins TRBV7-3 and TRBJ1-1; D might be TRBD1 (5 bases). CDR3 DNA: TGTGCCAGCAGCCCCCAACAGGCTAACACTGAAGCTTTCTTT. This translates into CASSPQQANTEAFF.